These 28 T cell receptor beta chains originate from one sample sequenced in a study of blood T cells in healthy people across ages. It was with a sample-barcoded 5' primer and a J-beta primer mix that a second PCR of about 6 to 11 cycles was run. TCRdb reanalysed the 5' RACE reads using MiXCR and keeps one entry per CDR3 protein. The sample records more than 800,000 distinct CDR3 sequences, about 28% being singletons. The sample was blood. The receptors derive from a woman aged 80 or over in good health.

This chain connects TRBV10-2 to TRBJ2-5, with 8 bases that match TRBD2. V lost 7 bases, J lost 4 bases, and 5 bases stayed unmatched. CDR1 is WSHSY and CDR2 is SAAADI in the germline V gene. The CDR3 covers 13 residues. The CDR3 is CASTDGRGETQYF. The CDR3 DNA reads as TGCGCCAGCACCGACGGGAGGGGAGAGACCCAGTACTTC.

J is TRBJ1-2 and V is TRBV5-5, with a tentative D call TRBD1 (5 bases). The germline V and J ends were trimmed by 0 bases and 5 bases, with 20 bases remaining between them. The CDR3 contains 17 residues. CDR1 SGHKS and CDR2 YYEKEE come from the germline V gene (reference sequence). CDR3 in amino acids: CASSLEPRAWGRYGYTF. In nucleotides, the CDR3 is TGTGCCAGCAGCTTGGAGCCGCGGGCTTGGGGGAGGTATGGCTACACCTTC.

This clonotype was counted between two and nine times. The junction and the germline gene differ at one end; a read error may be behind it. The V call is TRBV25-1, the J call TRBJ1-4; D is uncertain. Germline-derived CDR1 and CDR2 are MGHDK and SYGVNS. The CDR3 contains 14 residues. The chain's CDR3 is CASRAGSLNEKRFF. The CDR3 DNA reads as TGTGCCAGCCGAGCGGGCAGTCTTAATGAAAAACGGTTTTTT.

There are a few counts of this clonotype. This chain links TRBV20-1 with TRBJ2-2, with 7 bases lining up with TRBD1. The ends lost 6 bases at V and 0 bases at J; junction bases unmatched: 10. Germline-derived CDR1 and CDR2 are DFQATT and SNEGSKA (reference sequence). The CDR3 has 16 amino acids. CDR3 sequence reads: CSARTGLGPNTGELFF. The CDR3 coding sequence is TGCAGTGCCAGGACAGGTTTGGGTCCGAACACCGGGGAGCTGTTTTTT.

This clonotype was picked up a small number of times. CDR3 amino acids: CAWTLGWGISPEAFF. The CDR3 bases are TGTGCCTGGACCCTGGGCTGGGGGATTTCGCCTGAAGCTTTCTTT. This chain joins TRBV30 and TRBJ1-1; the D gene is possibly TRBD1 (5 bases). Germline V gene data show CDR1 as GTSNPN and CDR2 as SVGIG (reference sequence). The CDR3 runs 15 residues. V lost 4 bases and J lost 6, with 21 bases in between.

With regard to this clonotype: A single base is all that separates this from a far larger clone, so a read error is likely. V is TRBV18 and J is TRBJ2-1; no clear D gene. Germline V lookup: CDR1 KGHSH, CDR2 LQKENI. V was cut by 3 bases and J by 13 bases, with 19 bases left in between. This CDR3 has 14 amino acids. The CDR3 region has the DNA TGTGCCAGCTCACCCCAAGCAGGCCAAGAGACCCAGTTCTTC. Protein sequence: CASSPQAGQETQFF.

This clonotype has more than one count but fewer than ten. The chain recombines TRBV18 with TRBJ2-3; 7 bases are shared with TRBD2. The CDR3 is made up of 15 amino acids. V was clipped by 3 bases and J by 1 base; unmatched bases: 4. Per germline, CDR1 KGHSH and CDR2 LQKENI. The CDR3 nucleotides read TGTGCCAGCTCACCTTCCGCGGGGGGCACAGATACGCAGTATTTT. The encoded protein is CASSPSAGGTDTQYF. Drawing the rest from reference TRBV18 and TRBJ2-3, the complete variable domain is NAGVMQNPRHLVRRRGQEARLRCSPMKGHSHVYWYRQLPEEGLKFMVYLQKENIIDESGMPKERFSAEFPKEGPSILRIQQVVRGDSAAYFCASSPSAGGTDTQYFGPGTRLTVL.

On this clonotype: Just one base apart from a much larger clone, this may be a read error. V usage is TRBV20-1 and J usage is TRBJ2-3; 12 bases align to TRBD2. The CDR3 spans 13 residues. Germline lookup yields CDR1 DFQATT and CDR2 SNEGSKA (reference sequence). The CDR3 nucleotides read TGCAGCCTACCGGGACTAGCGGGAGATACGCAGTATTTT. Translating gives CSLPGLAGDTQYF.

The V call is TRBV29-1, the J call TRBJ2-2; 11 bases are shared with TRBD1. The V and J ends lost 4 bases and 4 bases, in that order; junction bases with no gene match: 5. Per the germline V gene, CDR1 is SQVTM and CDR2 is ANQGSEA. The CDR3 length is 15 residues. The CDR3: CSVVAGTGGTGELFF. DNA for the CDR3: TGCAGCGTTGTTGCCGGGACAGGGGGCACCGGGGAGCTGTTTTTT.

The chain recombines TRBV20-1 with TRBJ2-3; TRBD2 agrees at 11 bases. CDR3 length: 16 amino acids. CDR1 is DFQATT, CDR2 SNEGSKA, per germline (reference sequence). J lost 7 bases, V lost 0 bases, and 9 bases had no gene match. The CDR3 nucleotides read TGCAGTGCTAGAGATGTAAAGGCTAGCGGGGGGAATACGCAGTATTTT. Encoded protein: CSARDVKASGGNTQYF.

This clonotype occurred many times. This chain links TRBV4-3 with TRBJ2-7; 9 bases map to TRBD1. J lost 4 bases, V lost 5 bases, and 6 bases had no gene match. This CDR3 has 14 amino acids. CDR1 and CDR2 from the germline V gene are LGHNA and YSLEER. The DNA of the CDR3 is TGCGCCAGCAGCTTCCGACAGGGGGTTTACGAGCAGTACTTC. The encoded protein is CASSFRQGVYEQYF.

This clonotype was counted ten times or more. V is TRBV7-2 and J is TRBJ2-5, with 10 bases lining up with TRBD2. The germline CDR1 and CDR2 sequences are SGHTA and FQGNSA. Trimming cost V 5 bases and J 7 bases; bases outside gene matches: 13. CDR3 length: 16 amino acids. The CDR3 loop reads CASSHLSGGSSGTQYF. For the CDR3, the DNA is TGTGCCAGCAGCCACCTTAGCGGGGGGTCATCCGGGACCCAGTACTTC.

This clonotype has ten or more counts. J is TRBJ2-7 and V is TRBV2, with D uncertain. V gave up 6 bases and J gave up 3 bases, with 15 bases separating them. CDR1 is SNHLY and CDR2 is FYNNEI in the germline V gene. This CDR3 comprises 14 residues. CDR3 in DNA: TGTGCCAGCAGGGCCCAAGGTTGGGGCTACGAGCAGTACTTC. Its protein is CASRAQGWGYEQYF.

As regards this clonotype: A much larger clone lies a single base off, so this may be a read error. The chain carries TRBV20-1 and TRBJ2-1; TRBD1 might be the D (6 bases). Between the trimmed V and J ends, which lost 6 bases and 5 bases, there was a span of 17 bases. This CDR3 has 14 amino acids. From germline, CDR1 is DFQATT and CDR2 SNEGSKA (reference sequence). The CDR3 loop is CSARTAFTHNEQFF. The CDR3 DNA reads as TGCAGTGCCAGGACAGCTTTTACCCACAATGAGCAGTTCTTC.

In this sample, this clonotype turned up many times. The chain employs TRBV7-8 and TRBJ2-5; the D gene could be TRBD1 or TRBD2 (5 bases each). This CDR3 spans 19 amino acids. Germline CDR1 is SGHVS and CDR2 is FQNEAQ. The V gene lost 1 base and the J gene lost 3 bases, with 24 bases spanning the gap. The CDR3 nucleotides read TGTGCCAGCAGCTTAGTTGGAGGAAGGGGACGGCGAAAGAAAGAGACCCAGTACTTC. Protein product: CASSLVGGRGRRKKETQYF.

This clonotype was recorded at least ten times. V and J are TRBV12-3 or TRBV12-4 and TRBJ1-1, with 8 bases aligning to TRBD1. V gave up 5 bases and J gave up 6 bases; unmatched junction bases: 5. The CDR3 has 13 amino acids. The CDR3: CASSQGARPEAFF. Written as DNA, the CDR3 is TGTGCCAGCAGTCAGGGGGCACGGCCTGAAGCTTTCTTT.

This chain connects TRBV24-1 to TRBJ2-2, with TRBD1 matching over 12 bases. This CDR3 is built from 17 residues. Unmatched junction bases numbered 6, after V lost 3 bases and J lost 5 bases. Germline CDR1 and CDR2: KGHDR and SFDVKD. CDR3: CATSDGTGGRLTGELFF. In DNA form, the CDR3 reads TGTGCCACCAGTGATGGGACAGGGGGCCGATTAACCGGGGAGCTGTTTTTT.

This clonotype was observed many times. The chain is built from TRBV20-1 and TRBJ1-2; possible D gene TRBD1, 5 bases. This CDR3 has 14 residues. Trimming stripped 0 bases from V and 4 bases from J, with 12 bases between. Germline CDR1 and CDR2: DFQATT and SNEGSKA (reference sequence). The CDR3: CSAREAGYPYGYTF. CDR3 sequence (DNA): TGCAGTGCTAGAGAAGCAGGGTACCCCTATGGCTACACCTTC.

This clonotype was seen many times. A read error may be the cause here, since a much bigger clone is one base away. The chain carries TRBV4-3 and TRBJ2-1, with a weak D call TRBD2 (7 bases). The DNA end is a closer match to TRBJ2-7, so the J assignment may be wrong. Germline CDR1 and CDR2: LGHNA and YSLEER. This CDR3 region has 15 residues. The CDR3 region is CASSPSRGAYNEQYF. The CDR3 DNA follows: TGCGCCAGCAGCCCAAGCCGGGGGGCCTACAATGAGCAGTACTTC.

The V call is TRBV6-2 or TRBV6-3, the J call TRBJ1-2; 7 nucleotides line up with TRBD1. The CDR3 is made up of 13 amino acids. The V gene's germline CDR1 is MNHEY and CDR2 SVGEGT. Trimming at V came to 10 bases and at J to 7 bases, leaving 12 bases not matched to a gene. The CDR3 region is CANRPTGSGGYTF. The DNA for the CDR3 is TGTGCCAACAGGCCGACAGGGTCAGGTGGCTACACCTTC.

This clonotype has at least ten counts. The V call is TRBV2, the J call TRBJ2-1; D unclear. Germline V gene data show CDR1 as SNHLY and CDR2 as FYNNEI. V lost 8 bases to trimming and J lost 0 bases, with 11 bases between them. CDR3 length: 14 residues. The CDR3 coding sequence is TGTGCCAGCCGAGTCCAGAGCTCCTACAATGAGCAGTTCTTC. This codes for CASRVQSSYNEQFF.

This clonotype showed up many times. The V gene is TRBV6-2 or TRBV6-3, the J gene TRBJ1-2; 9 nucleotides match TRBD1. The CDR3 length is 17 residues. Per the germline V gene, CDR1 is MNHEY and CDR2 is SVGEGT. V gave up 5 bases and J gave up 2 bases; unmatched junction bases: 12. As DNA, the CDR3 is TGTGCCAGCAGTCCTCACCCCGGTGGACAGGGGAACTATGGCTACACCTTC. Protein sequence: CASSPHPGGQGNYGYTF.

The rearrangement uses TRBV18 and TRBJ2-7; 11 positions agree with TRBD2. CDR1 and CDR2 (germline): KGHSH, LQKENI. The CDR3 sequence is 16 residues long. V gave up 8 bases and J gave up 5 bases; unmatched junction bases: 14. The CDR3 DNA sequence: TGTGCCAGCGGCCCTTTTAGCGGGGGGGGCCTGGACGAGCAGTACTTC. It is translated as CASGPFSGGGLDEQYF.

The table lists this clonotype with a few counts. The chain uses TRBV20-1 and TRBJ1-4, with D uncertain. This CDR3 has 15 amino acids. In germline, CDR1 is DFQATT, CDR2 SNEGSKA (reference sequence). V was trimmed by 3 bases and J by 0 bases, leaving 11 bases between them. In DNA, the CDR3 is TGCAGTGCTAGGGGAGGGTTTTCAACTAATGAAAAACTGTTTTTT. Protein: CSARGGFSTNEKLFF.

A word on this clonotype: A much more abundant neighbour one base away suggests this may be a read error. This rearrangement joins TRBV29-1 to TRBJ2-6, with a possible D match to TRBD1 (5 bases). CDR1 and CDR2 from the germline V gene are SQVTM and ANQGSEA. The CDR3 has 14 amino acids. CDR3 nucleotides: TGCAGCGTTGGGGATATCTCTGGGGCCGACGTCCTGACTTTC. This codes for CSVGDISGADVLTF. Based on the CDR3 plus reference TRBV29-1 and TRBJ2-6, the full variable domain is SAVISQKPSRDICQRGTSLTIQCQVDSQVTMMFWYRQQPGQSLTLIATANQGSEATYESGFVIDKFPISRPNLTFSTLTVSNMSPEDSSIYLCSVGDISGADVLTFGAGSRLTVL.

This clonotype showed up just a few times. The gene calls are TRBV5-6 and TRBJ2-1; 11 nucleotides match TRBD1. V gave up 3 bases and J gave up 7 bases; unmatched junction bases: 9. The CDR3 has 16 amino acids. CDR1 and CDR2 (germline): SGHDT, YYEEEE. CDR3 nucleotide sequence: TGTGCCAGCAGCTACGGACAGGGGGCTATAATGAATGAGCAGTTCTTC. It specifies CASSYGQGAIMNEQFF.

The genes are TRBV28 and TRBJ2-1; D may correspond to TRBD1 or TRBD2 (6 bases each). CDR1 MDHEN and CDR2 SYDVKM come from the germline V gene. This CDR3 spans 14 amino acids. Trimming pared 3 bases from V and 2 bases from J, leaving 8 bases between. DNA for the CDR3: TGTGCCAGCAGTTTTGGGGGGCCCTACAATGAGCAGTTCTTC. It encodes CASSFGGPYNEQFF.

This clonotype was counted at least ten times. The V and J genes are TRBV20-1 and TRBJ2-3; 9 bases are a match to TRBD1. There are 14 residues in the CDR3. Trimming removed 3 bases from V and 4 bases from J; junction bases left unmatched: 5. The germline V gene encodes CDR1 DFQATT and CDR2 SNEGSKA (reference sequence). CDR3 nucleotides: TGCAGTGCTAGGGGACAGGGAGCGGCAGATACGCAGTATTTT. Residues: CSARGQGAADTQYF.